The next 24 T cell receptor beta chains were all read from a single sample in a study of blood T cell repertoires in COVID-19. Generated by immunoSEQ multiplex PCR, the TCRdb table keeps only in-frame clones and is missing some. The sample shows a few hundred thousand clones, roughly nine tenths of them seen only once. The specimen sequenced was PBMCs or T cells enriched from blood (not recorded which). These receptors came from a woman in her twenties or thirties who had recovered from COVID-19.

The V and J genes are TRBV6-5 and TRBJ2-2; TRBD1 matches at 11 bases. The CDR3 totals 14 residues. V gave up 8 bases and J gave up 6 bases; unmatched junction bases: 5. Germline values: CDR1 MNHEY, CDR2 SVGAGI. The CDR3, as DNA: TGTGCCAGCGTCCCGGGACAGGGGGCCGGGGAGCTGTTTTTT. This sequence encodes CASVPGQGAGELFF.

This clone was detected only once. The V and J genes are TRBV2 and TRBJ1-4, with a weak D call TRBD1 (5 bases). Trimming removed 4 bases at V and 2 bases at J, with 17 bases between. Looked up from germline, CDR1 is SNHLY and CDR2 is FYNNEI. This CDR3 spans 17 amino acids. In DNA form, the CDR3 reads TGTGCCAGCAGTGTCCGGTTGGCAGGGAGGACTAATGAAAAACTGTTTTTT. It codes for CASSVRLAGRTNEKLFF.

This rearrangement joins TRBV24-1 to TRBJ2-1; TRBD1 matches 7 bases. CDR1 is KGHDR, CDR2 SFDVKD, per germline. The J segment lost 0 bases and the V segment lost 4 bases, leaving 8 bases of the junction unmatched. The CDR3 is made up of 17 amino acids. DNA for the CDR3: TGTGCCACCAGTGACAACACAGGGGTCACCTCCTACAATGAGCAGTTCTTC. This codes for CATSDNTGVTSYNEQFF.

V gene TRBV5-1 combines with J gene TRBJ2-1; 7 positions match TRBD1. The CDR3 extends over 15 amino acids. Germline V lookup: CDR1 SGHRS, CDR2 YFSETQ. The V gene end was trimmed by 3 bases and the J gene end by 2 bases; junction bases not matched to a gene: 5. In DNA form, the CDR3 reads TGCGCCAGCAGCTGGGGAACAGGGGCCTACAATGAGCAGTTCTTC. Translated, it gives CASSWGTGAYNEQFF.

The gene calls are TRBV6-6 and TRBJ2-5; 9 bases are a match to TRBD2. Unmatched junction bases numbered 12, after V lost 6 bases and J lost 4 bases. Per the germline V gene, CDR1 is MNHNY and CDR2 is SVGAGI (reference sequence). The CDR3 length is 16 residues. CDR3 region: CASSPMGRGGTETQYF. The CDR3, as DNA: TGTGCCAGCAGCCCCATGGGGCGGGGGGGCACAGAGACCCAGTACTTC.

The chain carries TRBV15 and TRBJ2-1; 9 nucleotides match TRBD2. The length of the CDR3 is 15 residues. Trimming took 3 bases from V and 9 from J; bases not matched to a gene: 9. The V gene's germline CDR1 is LNHNV and CDR2 YYDKDF (reference sequence). The CDR3 is CATSRSISGRVEQFF. In DNA, the CDR3 is TGTGCCACCAGCAGGTCTATTAGCGGGAGAGTTGAGCAGTTCTTC.

In the case of this clone: Other DNA sequences in the sample encode the same CDR3. This chain joins TRBV5-1 and TRBJ2-2; tentative D call: TRBD2 (6 bases). V lost 0 bases, J lost 2 bases, and 11 bases lay in between. CDR3 size: 16 residues. Germline V gene data show CDR1 as SGHRS and CDR2 as YFSETQ. CDR3 protein: CASSLVLAGNTGELFF. CDR3 DNA sequence: TGCGCCAGCAGCTTGGTCCTCGCGGGAAACACCGGGGAGCTGTTTTTT.

This clone was seen just once. The CDR3 bases are TGCAGCGTGGAGGGACAGGAAAACACTGAAGCTTTCTTT. Translating it yields CSVEGQENTEAFF. The V gene is TRBV29-1, the J gene TRBJ1-1; 8 positions match TRBD1. In germline, CDR1 is SQVTM, CDR2 ANQGSEA. The CDR3 loop spans 13 amino acids. V gave up 6 bases and J gave up 2 bases; unmatched junction bases: 5.

This clone showed up just once. The chain links TRBV19 to TRBJ1-6; D is possibly TRBD1 (5 bases). V lost 3 bases to trimming and J lost 10 bases, with 10 bases between them. The CDR3 runs to 13 residues. Germline values: CDR1 LNHDA, CDR2 SQIVND (reference sequence). As DNA, the CDR3 is TGTGCCAGTAGTATGAAGGGGCGATCACCCCTCCACTTT. Translation gives CASSMKGRSPLHF.

The J gene is TRBJ2-7, the V gene TRBV7-9, with TRBD1 identical over 8 bases. V shed 4 bases and J 2 bases; nucleotides not matched to a gene: 7. This CDR3 has 15 residues. Germline assignment: CDR1 SEHNR and CDR2 FQNEAQ (reference sequence). The CDR3 coding sequence is TGTGCCAGCAGCTCCTCGATGACAGGGGCCTACGAGCAGTACTTC. Protein sequence: CASSSSMTGAYEQYF.

This sequence joins TRBV6-5 and TRBJ1-2; D may be TRBD1 (6 bases). The CDR3 runs 14 residues. The germline V gene encodes CDR1 MNHEY and CDR2 SVGAGI. With 6 bases removed from V and 0 bases from J, the gap between germline ends came to 11 bases. CDR3 coding DNA: TGTGCCAGCAGGGACAGACAAGCTAACTATGGCTACACCTTC. Residues: CASRDRQANYGYTF.

The V and J genes are TRBV5-6 and TRBJ1-4, with 8 nucleotides matching TRBD1. CDR3 size: 16 residues. The germline CDR1 and CDR2 sequences are SGHDT and YYEEEE. V shed 1 base and J 0 bases; nucleotides not matched to a gene: 2. The CDR3 DNA follows: TGTGCCAGCAGCTTGAACAGGGGGACAACTAATGAAAAACTGTTTTTT. It is translated as CASSLNRGTTNEKLFF.

This rearrangement joins TRBV7-9 to TRBJ1-1, with D hard to call. This CDR3 spans 15 amino acids. Trimming left V 3 bases short and J 7 bases short, with 18 bases between. Germline V gives CDR1 SEHNR, CDR2 FQNEAQ (reference sequence). CDR3 protein: CASSFSGKRQLEAFF. CDR3 coding DNA: TGTGCCAGCAGCTTCAGCGGGAAGAGGCAGCTTGAAGCTTTCTTT.

This clone has a handful of counts. V usage is TRBV5-1 and J usage is TRBJ1-2, with D unresolved. Looked up from germline, CDR1 is SGHRS and CDR2 is YFSETQ. Trimming left V 2 bases short and J 6 bases short, with 8 bases between. CDR3 size: 12 residues. CDR3 protein: CASSFGLDGYTF. The CDR3 nucleotides read TGCGCCAGCAGCTTCGGACTGGATGGCTACACCTTC.

The CDR3 nucleotides read TGCGCCAGCAAGGGTAGCGCGAACACCGGGGAGCTGTTTTTT. It is translated as CASKGSANTGELFF. This rearrangement joins TRBV5-1 to TRBJ2-2, with D possibly TRBD2 on 5 matching bases. The CDR3 covers 14 residues. In germline, CDR1 is SGHRS, CDR2 YFSETQ. Trimming took 6 bases from V and 0 from J, leaving 9 bases between them.

This clone was picked up one time. V gene TRBV2 combines with J gene TRBJ1-1; no clear D gene. Trimming pared 7 bases from V and 1 base from J, leaving 16 bases between. Germline-derived CDR1 and CDR2 are SNHLY and FYNNEI. The CDR3 runs to 15 residues. For the CDR3, the DNA is TGTGCCAGCATTGACGAAGCGGCCCGGAACACTGAAGCTTTCTTT. Protein sequence: CASIDEAARNTEAFF.

The rearrangement uses TRBV5-1 and TRBJ1-5, with TRBD1 matching 7 bases. Germline CDR1 SGHRS, CDR2 YFSETQ. V shed 2 bases, J shed 6 bases, and the junction held 5 bases outside the gene matches. CDR3 size: 14 residues. CDR3 amino acids: CASSFTGVGQPQHF. The CDR3 bases are TGCGCCAGCAGCTTCACAGGGGTAGGTCAGCCCCAGCATTTT.

The CDR3 is CASSEGDARIYGYTF. As DNA, the CDR3 is TGTGCCAGCAGTGAAGGGGATGCTAGAATCTATGGCTACACCTTC. The chain combines TRBV6-4 with TRBJ1-2, with D perhaps matching TRBD1 (5 bases). The germline gives CDR1 MRHNA, CDR2 SNTAGT. This CDR3 has 15 residues. Trimming cost V 3 bases and J 4 bases, with 15 bases left between them.

This rearrangement joins TRBV12-2 to TRBJ1-3; TRBD1 reflects the table's D call only, with no check against the DNA. TRBV12-2 is a pseudogene locus. CDR3 length equals 16 residues. The CDR3 sequence is CASRCRTSCSGNTIYF. In nucleotides, the CDR3 is TGTGCAAGTCGCTGCCGGACATCATGCTCTGGAAACACCATATATTTT.

The chain joins TRBV3-1 (or the pseudogene TRBV3-2) to TRBJ1-1; D unresolved. Germline CDR1 reads LGHDT; CDR2 reads YNNKEL (reference sequence). With 0 bases removed from V and 8 bases from J, the gap between germline ends came to 10 bases. The CDR3 runs 13 residues. The CDR3: CASSQDAIPEAFF. The CDR3, as DNA: TGTGCCAGCAGCCAAGATGCGATTCCCGAAGCTTTCTTT.

This rearrangement joins TRBV29-1 to TRBJ2-5; D might be TRBD2 (6 bases). The CDR3 is 11 residues long. Germline CDR1 and CDR2: SQVTM and ANQGSEA. The V and J ends lost 8 bases and 5 bases respectively, with 12 bases between them. For the CDR3, the DNA is TGCAGCTCCAGGGAGGCCGAGACCCAGTACTTC. Translation gives CSSREAETQYF. The entire variable domain, with the rest obtained from reference TRBV29-1 and TRBJ2-5, is as follows: SAVISQKPSRDICQRGTSLTIQCQVDSQVTMMFWYRQQPGQSLTLIATANQGSEATYESGFVIDKFPISRPNLTFSTLTVSNMSPEDSSIYLCSSREAETQYFGPGTRLLVL.

The chain employs TRBV5-1 and TRBJ2-7, with 7 nucleotides matching TRBD2. Per germline, CDR1 SGHRS and CDR2 YFSETQ. The V segment lost 3 bases and the J segment 7 bases; nucleotides outside the gene matches: 10. The CDR3 contains 14 residues. CDR3 nucleotide sequence: TGCGCCAGCAGCTCCCGGGACGGACTAGGAGAGCAGTACTTC. It encodes CASSSRDGLGEQYF. Full variable domain (rest looked up from reference TRBV5-1 and TRBJ2-7): KAGVTQTPRYLIKTRGQQVTLSCSPISGHRSVSWYQQTPGQGLQFLFEYFSETQRNKGNFPGRFSGRQFSNSRSEMNVSTLELGDSALYLCASSSRDGLGEQYFGPGTRLTVT.

This sequence joins TRBV5-1 and TRBJ1-6; D ambiguous. From germline, CDR1 is SGHRS and CDR2 YFSETQ. The CDR3 is 16 amino acids. V was trimmed by 0 bases and J by 0 bases, leaving 7 bases between them. The CDR3 here is CASSLVESSYNSPLHF. CDR3 nucleotide sequence: TGCGCCAGCAGCTTGGTGGAGTCCTCCTATAATTCACCCCTCCACTTT.

V is TRBV9 and J is TRBJ2-1; D perhaps matches TRBD2 (6 bases). Between the trimmed V and J ends, which lost 0 bases and 4 bases, there was a span of 11 bases. The CDR3 is 15 amino acids. Germline CDR1 SGDLS, CDR2 YYNGEE. The CDR3 coding sequence is TGTGCCAGCAGCGTAGCTACCGGGGGTTACAATGAGCAGTTCTTC. Residues: CASSVATGGYNEQFF.